What follows describes a single T cell receptor beta chain. No antigen is known for it. The CDR3 extends over 17 amino acids. V lost 0 bases and J 3 bases, leaving 17 bases between the germline ends. The germline V gene encodes CDR1 MNHEY and CDR2 SVGAGI. The data were obtained in a study of CD8 T cells in ankylosing spondylitis. Overall study results and limits: Clones linked to disease were reported to show significant enrichment in matched ankylosing spondylitis synovial fluid. Clones that were linked to disease were CD8+ and were relatively rare in peripheral blood. Reactive arthritis synovial fluid and blood previously showed some of these motif variants. Fewer than ten highly homologous variants made up a TCR beta motif, and this motif appeared characteristic of ankylosing spondylitis blood.

TCRdb re-analysed the 5' RACE reads in MiXCR, keeping a single row per CDR3 protein. The sample consists of under 250,000 distinct CDR3 sequences, roughly 32% of them appearing once. The receptor was derived from a male donor with ankylosing spondylitis or in good health (not recorded which). Sequencing was carried out using blood, either unsorted or a sorted T cell fraction (not recorded which). The chain joins TRBV6-5 to TRBJ2-5; the D gene is possibly TRBD2 (6 bases). The CDR3 protein is CASSYSHPDYSEETQYF. CDR3 nucleotide sequence: TGTGCCAGCAGTTACTCTCACCCGGACTACAGCGAAGAGACCCAGTACTTC.